Given below is one TCR beta chain in context. Its target is not known. This entry belongs to a study of T cell responses to AZD1222 COVID-19 vaccine. J lost 5 bases, V lost 5 bases, and 8 bases had no gene match. Germline CDR1 MNHEY, CDR2 SMNVEV (reference sequence). The CDR3 contains 15 residues. Here immunoSEQ multiplex PCR was the method, and the copy in TCRdb shows in-frame clones only, minus some. This sample yields roughly 250,000 clones, of which over 90% are seen a single time; around 0.5% belongs to the top ten. Notes on the study in general: Reports say nearly half of spike-specific TCRs go after unmutated variant regions.

Sequenced material: peripheral blood, taken on day 0 of AZD1222 vaccination. The source of this sequence is an adult in good health. The chain has TRBV27 and TRBJ2-2, with 7 bases aligning to TRBD1. The CDR3 protein is CASSTSTRGTGELFF. DNA of the CDR3: TGTGCCAGCAGTACGAGTACCAGGGGGACCGGGGAGCTGTTTTTT.